What follows describes a single T cell receptor (beta chain). This sample's TCRbeta library carried unique molecular identifier barcodes. MiXCR, applied by TCRdb to the PCR reads, yields one record per CDR3 protein. The table has roughly 400,000 distinct CDR3 sequences, just over 20% seen once. The sample comes from a study of T-cell reconstitution after alpha-beta-depleted transplantation in children. Germline lookup yields CDR1 LGHDT and CDR2 YNNKEL (reference sequence). The germline V and J ends were trimmed by 1 base and 5 bases, with 14 bases remaining between them. This CDR3 spans 15 amino acids.

The sequence was obtained from a human donor who donated a stem cell graft to a child with acute myeloid leukemia. The chain recombines TRBV3-1 with TRBJ2-5; tentative D call: TRBD2 (5 bases). The starting material was PBMCs from the stem cell graft donor, obtained from the stem cell graft. The CDR3 nucleotides read TGTGCCAGCAGCCAAGTTTCCCGGGGATGGGAGACCCAGTACTTC. It is translated as CASSQVSRGWETQYF.